The rows below give T cell receptor beta chains drawn from one sample of a study of blood T cells in healthy people across ages. TCRdb fed the 5' RACE reads into MiXCR, producing one record per CDR3 protein. The sample contains almost 1 million distinct CDR3 sequences, roughly 50% of which appear only once. The sequencing sample was made of blood. The receptor set was obtained from a woman aged 55-69 years in good health. Both conserved end residues are part of each CDR3. The D gene is left open where the match is weak. Size values are once, few and many counts, or a class for expanded clones, and some rows have none.

>TRBJ2-7|TRBV20-1|TRBD2|once
CSARLAGENYEQYF
TGCAGTGCTAGACTAGCGGGAGAAAACTACGAGCAGTACTTC
>TRBJ2-7|TRBV12-3/TRBV12-4|TRBD2|NA
CASGLAGYYEQYF
TGTGCCAGCGGACTAGCGGGTTACTACGAGCAGTACTTC
>TRBJ2-3|TRBV7-3|TRBD2|many
CASSSASGYTDTQYF
TGTGCCAGCAGCTCGGCTAGCGGCTACACAGATACGCAGTATTTT
>TRBJ2-5|TRBV20-1|NA|NA
CSARSLRDLPETQYF
TGCAGTGCTAGGTCTTTACGGGACTTACCAGAGACCCAGTACTTC
>TRBJ2-7|TRBV20-1|TRBD1|NA
CSARDGTGVYEQYF
TGCAGTGCTAGAGACGGGACAGGGGTCTACGAGCAGTACTTC
>TRBJ2-5|TRBV5-1|NA|few
CASSLVSGRETQYF
TGCGCCAGCAGCTTGGTCTCAGGGAGAGAGACCCAGTACTTC
>TRBJ2-3|TRBV6-2/TRBV6-3|TRBD1|few
CASSYAGGASTDTQYF
TGTGCCAGCAGTTACGCAGGGGGCGCAAGCACAGATACGCAGTATTTT
>TRBJ2-7|TRBV6-6|TRBD1|few
CASSYSRGIDRGRYEQYF
TGTGCCAGCAGTTACTCGAGAGGGATCGACAGGGGGAGGTACGAGCAGTACTTC
>TRBJ2-7|TRBV28|NA|few
CASSLRPGLYEQYF
TGTGCCAGCAGTTTACGACCGGGTCTCTACGAGCAGTACTTC
>TRBJ2-1|TRBV25-1|NA|NA
CASSELAVGEQFF
TGTGCCAGCAGTGAATTGGCGGTTGGTGAGCAGTTCTTC
>TRBJ2-1|TRBV9|NA|once
CASSVVRNNEQFF
TGTGCCAGCAGCGTGGTTAGGAACAATGAGCAGTTCTTC
>TRBJ2-5|TRBV12-3/TRBV12-4|NA|few
CASTWSWTGETQYF
TGTGCCAGCACTTGGAGTTGGACGGGAGAGACCCAGTACTTC
>TRBJ2-1|TRBV27|NA|NA
CASRAGHWGSSYNEQFF
TGTGCCAGCAGGGCAGGGCATTGGGGCAGCTCCTACAATGAGCAGTTCTTC
>TRBJ2-7|TRBV6-5|NA|NA
CASSYTGPYNEQYF
TGTGCCAGCAGTTACACCGGGCCCTACAATGAGCAGTACTTC
>TRBJ2-5|TRBV3-1|NA|NA
CASSQDGRPYNEQYF
TGTGCCAGCAGCCAAGATGGCAGGCCCTACAATGAGCAGTACTTC
>TRBJ2-5|TRBV28|NA|many
CASSLSRGAAPETQYF
TGTGCCAGCAGTTTATCGCGCGGGGCGGCCCCAGAGACCCAGTACTTC
>TRBJ2-1|TRBV18|TRBD1|NA
CASSPPKGTGDNEQFF
TGTGCCAGCTCACCACCTAAAGGGACAGGGGACAATGAGCAGTTCTTC
>TRBJ2-1|TRBV20-1|TRBD2|many
CSARRLAVYNEQFF
TGCAGTGCTAGAAGACTAGCGGTCTACAATGAGCAGTTCTTC
>TRBJ2-5|TRBV7-2|NA|NA
CASSRSTEETQYF
TGTGCCAGCAGCCGCTCTACCGAAGAGACCCAGTACTTC
>TRBJ2-7|TRBV20-1|NA|NA
CSAPRSYEQYF
TGCAGTGCTCCCAGATCCTACGAGCAGTACTTC